This TCR beta chain was recovered during a study of T cell repertoires in cytomegalovirus infection. As for the study in general: Both a matching HLA type and CMV infection were indicated by public TCR beta signatures. The study, taken as a whole, reports: The study found HLA-C-restricted CMV-specific TCR beta clonotypes dominating the ex vivo response. Identification of carriers of CMV plus the relevant HLA was performed using cumulative public TCR beta family frequency.

One entry per CDR3 protein results from TCRdb running MiXCR on the reads. The sample consists of almost 500,000 distinct CDR3 sequences, roughly 12% of them appearing once. This clonotype has ten or more counts. Its antigen is undetermined. The specimen sequenced was PBMCs. The receptor comes from a human donor in good health (CMV status not recorded). Some clones in this sample may be carry-over from other donors' samples.

CDR3 region: CASSPRQATEAFF. CDR3 DNA: TGTGCCAGCAGCCCCCGACAAGCTACTGAAGCTTTCTTT. The genes are TRBV7-9 and TRBJ1-1, with D uncertain. The CDR3 sequence is 13 residues long. Germline CDR1 and CDR2: SEHNR and FQNEAQ (reference sequence). V lost 5 bases and J lost 5, with 12 bases in between.